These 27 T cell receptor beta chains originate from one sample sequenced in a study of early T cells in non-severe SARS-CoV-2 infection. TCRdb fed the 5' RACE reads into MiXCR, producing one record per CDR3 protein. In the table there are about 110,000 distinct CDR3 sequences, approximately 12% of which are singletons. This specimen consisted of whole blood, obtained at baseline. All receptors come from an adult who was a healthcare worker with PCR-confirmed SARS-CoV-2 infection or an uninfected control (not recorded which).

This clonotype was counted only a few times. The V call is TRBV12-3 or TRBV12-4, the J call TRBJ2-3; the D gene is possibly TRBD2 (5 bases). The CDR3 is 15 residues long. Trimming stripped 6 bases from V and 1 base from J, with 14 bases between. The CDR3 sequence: CASSPSAGRTDTQYF. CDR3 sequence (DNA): TGTGCCAGCAGCCCAAGTGCGGGCCGCACAGATACGCAGTATTTT.

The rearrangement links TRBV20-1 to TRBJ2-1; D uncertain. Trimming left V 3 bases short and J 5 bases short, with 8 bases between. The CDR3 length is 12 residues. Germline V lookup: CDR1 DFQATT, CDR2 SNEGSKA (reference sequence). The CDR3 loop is CSASFRDNEQFF. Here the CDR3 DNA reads TGCAGTGCTAGTTTTCGCGACAATGAGCAGTTCTTC.

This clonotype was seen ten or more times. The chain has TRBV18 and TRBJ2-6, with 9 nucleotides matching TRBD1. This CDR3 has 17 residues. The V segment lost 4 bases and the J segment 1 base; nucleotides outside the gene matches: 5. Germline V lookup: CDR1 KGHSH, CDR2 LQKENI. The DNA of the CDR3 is TGTGCCAGCTCACGAGAACAGGGGGCTTCTGGGGCCAACGTCCTGACTTTC. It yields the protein CASSREQGASGANVLTF.

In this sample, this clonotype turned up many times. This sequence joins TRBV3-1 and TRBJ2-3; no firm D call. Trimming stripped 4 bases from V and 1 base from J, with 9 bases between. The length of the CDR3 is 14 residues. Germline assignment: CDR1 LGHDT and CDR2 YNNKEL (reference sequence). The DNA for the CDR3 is TGTGCCAGCAGCCCGTTGAAGGGCACAGATACGCAGTATTTT. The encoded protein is CASSPLKGTDTQYF.

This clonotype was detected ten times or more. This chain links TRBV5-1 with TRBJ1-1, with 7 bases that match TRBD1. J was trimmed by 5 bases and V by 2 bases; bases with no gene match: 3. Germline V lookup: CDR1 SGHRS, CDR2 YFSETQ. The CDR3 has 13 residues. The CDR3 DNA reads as TGCGCCAGCAGCTTTACAGGGGATACTGAAGCTTTCTTT. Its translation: CASSFTGDTEAFF.

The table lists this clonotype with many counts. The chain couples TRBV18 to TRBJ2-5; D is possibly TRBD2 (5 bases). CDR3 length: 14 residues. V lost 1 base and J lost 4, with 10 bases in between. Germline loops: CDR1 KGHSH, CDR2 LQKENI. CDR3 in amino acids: CASSPRELPETQYF. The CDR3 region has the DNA TGTGCCAGCTCACCACGGGAGTTACCAGAGACCCAGTACTTC.

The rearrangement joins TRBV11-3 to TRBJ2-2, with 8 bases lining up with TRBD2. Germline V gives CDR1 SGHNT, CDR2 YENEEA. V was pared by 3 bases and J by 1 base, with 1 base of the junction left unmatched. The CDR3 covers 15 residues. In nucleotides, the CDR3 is TGTGCCAGCAGCTTTAGCGGGGAGAACACCGGGGAGCTGTTTTTT. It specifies CASSFSGENTGELFF.

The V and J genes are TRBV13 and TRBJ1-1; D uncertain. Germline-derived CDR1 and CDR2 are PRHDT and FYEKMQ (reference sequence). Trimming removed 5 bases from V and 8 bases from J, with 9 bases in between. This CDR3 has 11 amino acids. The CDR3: CASSRPGEAFF. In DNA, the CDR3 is TGTGCCAGCAGCCGCCCCGGGGAAGCTTTCTTT. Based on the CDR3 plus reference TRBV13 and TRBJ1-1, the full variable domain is AAGVIQSPRHLIKEKRETATLKCYPIPRHDTVYWYQQGPGQDPQFLISFYEKMQSDKGSIPDRFSAQQFSDYHSELNMSSLELGDSALYFCASSRPGEAFFGQGTRLTVV.

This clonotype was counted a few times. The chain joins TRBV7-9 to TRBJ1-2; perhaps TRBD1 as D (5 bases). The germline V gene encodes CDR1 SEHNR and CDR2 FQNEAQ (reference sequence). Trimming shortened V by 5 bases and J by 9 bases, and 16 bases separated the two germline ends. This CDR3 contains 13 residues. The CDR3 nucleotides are TGTGCCAGCAGCCCAGTAAGGGGAGTGAGCTACACCTTC. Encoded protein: CASSPVRGVSYTF.

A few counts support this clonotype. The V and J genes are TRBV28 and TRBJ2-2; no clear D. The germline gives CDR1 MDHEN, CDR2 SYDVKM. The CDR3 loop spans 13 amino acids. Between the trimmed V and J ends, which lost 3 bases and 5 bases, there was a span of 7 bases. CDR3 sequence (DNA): TGTGCCAGCAGTTTTTGGGAAACCGGGGAGCTGTTTTTT. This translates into CASSFWETGELFF.

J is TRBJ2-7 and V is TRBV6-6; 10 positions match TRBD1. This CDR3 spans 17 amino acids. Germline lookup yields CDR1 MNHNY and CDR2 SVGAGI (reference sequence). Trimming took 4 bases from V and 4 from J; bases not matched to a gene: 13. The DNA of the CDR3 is TGTGCCAGCAGTTCCACAGCTTCCTGGACAGGGGGTTACGAGCAGTACTTC. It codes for CASSSTASWTGGYEQYF.

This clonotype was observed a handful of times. The CDR3 DNA reads TGCAGCGTTGACTCTCAGGGGGGAGTCGAAACTAACTATGGCTACACCTTC. Protein product: CSVDSQGGVETNYGYTF. This chain connects TRBV29-1 to TRBJ1-2; 7 positions match TRBD1. Germline V CDR1 and CDR2: SQVTM, ANQGSEA. There are 17 residues in the CDR3. V shed 3 bases and J 0 bases; nucleotides not matched to a gene: 13.

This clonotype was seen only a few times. The CDR3: CASSKPGPLTDTQYF. DNA for the CDR3: TGTGCCAGCAGTAAACCGGGACCTCTCACAGATACGCAGTATTTT. The chain combines TRBV25-1 with TRBJ2-3; D is possibly TRBD1 or TRBD2 (5 bases each). Germline CDR1 and CDR2: MGHDK and SYGVNS. This CDR3 spans 15 amino acids. The V end was cut by 5 bases, the J end by 2 bases, with 14 bases between.

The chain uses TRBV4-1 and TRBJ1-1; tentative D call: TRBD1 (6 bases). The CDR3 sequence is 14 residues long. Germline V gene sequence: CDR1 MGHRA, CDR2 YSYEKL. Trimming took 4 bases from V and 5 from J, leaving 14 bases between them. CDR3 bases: TGCGCCAGCAGCCCTACACAGGGTCGGACTGAAGCTTTCTTT. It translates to CASSPTQGRTEAFF.

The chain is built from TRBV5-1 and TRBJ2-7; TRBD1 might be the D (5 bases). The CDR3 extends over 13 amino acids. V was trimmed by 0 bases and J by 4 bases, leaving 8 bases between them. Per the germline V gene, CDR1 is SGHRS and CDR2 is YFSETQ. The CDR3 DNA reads TGCGCCAGCAGCTTGGACCCAGGGTACGAGCAGTACTTC. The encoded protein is CASSLDPGYEQYF.

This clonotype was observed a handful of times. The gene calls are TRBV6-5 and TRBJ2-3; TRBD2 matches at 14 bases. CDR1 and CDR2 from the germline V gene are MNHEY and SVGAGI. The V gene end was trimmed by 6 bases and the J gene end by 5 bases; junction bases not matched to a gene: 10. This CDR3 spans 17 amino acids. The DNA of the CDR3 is TGTGCCAGCAGCACACCTGGGACTAGCGGGAGTTTAGATACGCAGTATTTT. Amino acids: CASSTPGTSGSLDTQYF.

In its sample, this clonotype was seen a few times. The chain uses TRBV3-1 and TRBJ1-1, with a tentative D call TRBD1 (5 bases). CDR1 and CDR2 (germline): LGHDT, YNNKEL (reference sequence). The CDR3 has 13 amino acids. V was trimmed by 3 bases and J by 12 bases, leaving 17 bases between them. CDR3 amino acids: CASSQGLGVGTFF. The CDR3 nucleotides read TGTGCCAGCAGCCAGGGGCTCGGCGTAGGGACTTTCTTT.

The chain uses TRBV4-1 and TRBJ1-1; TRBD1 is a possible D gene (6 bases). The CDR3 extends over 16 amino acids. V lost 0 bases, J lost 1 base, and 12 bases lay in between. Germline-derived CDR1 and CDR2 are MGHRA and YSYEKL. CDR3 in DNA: TGCGCCAGCAGCCAAGAGACCACGGACAGGAACACTGAAGCTTTCTTT. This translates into CASSQETTDRNTEAFF.

Here the CDR3 DNA reads TGTGCCAGCAGGTCCGGGACAGGGGGCTACAATGAGCAGTTCTTC. Translated, it gives CASRSGTGGYNEQFF. V usage is TRBV3-1 and J usage is TRBJ2-1, with 11 bases that match TRBD1. The CDR3 extends over 15 amino acids. J lost 3 bases, V lost 6 bases, and 4 bases had no gene match. The V gene's germline CDR1 is LGHDT and CDR2 YNNKEL (reference sequence).

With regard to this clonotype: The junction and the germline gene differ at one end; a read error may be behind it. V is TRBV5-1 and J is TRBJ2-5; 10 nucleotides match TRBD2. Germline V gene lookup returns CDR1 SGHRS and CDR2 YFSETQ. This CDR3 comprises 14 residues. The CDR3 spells CAISGRDPQETQYF. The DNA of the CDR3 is TGCGCCATCAGCGGGAGGGACCCCCAAGAGACCCAGTACTTC.

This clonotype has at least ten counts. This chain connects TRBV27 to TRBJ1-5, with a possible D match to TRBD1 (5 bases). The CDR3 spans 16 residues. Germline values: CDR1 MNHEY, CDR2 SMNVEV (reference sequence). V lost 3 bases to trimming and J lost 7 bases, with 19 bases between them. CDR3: CASSFLGTQGGQPQHF. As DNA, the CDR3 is TGTGCCAGCAGTTTTCTCGGGACCCAAGGCGGGCAGCCCCAGCATTTT.

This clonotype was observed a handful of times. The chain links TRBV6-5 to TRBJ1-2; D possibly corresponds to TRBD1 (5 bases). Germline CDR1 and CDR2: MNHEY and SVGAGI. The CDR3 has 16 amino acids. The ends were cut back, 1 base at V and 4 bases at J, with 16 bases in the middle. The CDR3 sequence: CASSYLAPAGTYGYTF. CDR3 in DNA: TGTGCCAGCAGTTACTTGGCCCCGGCGGGGACCTATGGCTACACCTTC.

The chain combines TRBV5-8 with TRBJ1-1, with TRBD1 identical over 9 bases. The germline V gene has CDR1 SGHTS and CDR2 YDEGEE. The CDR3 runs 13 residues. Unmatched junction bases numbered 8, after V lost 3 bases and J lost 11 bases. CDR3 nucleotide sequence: TGTGCCAGCAGCTCAGGACAGGGGCGTTTGGCTTTCTTT. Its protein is CASSSGQGRLAFF.

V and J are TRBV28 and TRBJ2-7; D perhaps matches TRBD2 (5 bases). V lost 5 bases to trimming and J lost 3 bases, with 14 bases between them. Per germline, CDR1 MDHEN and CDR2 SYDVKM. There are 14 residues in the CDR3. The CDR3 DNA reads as TGTGCCAGCAGTCCCGGCGGGCCCAACTACGAGCAGTACTTC. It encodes CASSPGGPNYEQYF.

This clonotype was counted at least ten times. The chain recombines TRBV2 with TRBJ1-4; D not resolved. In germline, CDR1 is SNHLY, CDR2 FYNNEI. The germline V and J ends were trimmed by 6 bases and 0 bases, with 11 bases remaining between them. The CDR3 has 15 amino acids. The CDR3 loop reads CASSLQLSTNEKLFF. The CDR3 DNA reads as TGTGCCAGCAGCCTACAGCTATCAACTAATGAAAAACTGTTTTTT.

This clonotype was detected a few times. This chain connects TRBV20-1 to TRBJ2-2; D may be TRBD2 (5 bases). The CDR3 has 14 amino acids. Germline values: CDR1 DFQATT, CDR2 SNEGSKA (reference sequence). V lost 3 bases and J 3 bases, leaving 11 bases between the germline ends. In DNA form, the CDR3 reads TGCAGTGCTAGTGACGCGGGTGACACCGGGGAGCTGTTTTTT. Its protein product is CSASDAGDTGELFF.

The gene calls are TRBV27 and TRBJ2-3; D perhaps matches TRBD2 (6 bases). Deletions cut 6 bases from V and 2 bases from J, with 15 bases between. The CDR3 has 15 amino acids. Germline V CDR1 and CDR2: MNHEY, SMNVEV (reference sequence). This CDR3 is CASRLAGPSTDTQYF. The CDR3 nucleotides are TGTGCCAGCAGACTAGCAGGGCCATCCACAGATACGCAGTATTTT.